This T cell receptor (beta chain) was sequenced during a study of CD8 T cells in Susac syndrome. As for the study in general: The sequenced Susac syndrome patients included about six who had clinically active disease and eight who were in remission. Susac syndrome patients were untreated, on corticosteroids with some adding intravenous immunoglobulin, or on intravenous immunoglobulin only.

This CDR3 region has 16 residues. Losses at the gene ends were 6 bases for V and 2 bases for J; bases not matched to a gene: 7. Germline V gene data show CDR1 as LNHDA and CDR2 as SQIVND (reference sequence). Random-hexamer reverse transcription was applied to roughly 0.5 to 1 ug RNA. The authors amplified TCR beta CDR3 across 54 Vbeta and 13 Jbeta using immunoSEQ multiplex PCR. One entry per CDR3 protein, called by TCRdb with MiXCR from the immunoSEQ multiplex PCR reads. The sample yields about 83,000 distinct CDR3 sequences, approximately 96% seen once. The V gene is TRBV19, the J gene TRBJ2-3; 11 bases align to TRBD2. The sequence was collected from a human donor with Susac syndrome. The sequenced sample consisted of CD8+ T cells from PBMCs. CDR3 in DNA: TGTGCCAGTAGAATCACTAGCGGGAGCAACACAGATACGCAGTATTTT. This codes for CASRITSGSNTDTQYF.